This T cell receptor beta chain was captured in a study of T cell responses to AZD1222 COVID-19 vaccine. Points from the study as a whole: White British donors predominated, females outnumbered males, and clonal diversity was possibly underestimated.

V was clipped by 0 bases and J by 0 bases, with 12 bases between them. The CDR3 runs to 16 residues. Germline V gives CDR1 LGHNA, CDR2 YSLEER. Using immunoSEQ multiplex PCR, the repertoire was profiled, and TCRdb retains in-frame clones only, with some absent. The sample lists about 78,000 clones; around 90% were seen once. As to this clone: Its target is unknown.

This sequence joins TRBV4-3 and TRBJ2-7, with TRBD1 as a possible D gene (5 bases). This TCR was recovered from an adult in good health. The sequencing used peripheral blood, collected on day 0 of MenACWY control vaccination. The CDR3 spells CASSQDRGRSSYEQYF. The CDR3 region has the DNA TGCGCCAGCAGCCAAGATAGGGGCAGAAGCTCCTACGAGCAGTACTTC.